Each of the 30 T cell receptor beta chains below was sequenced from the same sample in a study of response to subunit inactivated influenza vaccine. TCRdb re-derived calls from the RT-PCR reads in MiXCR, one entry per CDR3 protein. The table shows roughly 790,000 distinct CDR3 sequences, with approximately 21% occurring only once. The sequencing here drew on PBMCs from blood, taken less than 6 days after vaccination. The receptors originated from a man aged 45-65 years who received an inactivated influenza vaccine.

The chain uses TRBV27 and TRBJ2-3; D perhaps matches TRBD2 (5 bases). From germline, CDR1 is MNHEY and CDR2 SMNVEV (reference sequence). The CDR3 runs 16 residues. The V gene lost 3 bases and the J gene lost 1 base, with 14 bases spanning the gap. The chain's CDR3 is CASSLGGGSGTDTQYF. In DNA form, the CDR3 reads TGTGCCAGCAGTTTGGGTGGTGGTAGCGGCACAGATACGCAGTATTTT.

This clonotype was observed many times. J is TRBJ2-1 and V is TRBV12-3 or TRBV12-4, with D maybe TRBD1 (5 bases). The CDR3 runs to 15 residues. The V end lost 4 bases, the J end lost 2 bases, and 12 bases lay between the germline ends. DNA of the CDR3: TGTGCCAGCAGTTCCCCGGGCAGGGCCTACAATGAGCAGTTCTTC. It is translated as CASSSPGRAYNEQFF.

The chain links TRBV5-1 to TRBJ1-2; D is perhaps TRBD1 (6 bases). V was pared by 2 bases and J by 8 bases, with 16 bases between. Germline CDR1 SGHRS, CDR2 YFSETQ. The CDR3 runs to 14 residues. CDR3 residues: CASSFSGRGGGYTF. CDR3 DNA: TGCGCCAGCAGCTTTTCGGGCAGGGGCGGAGGCTACACCTTC.

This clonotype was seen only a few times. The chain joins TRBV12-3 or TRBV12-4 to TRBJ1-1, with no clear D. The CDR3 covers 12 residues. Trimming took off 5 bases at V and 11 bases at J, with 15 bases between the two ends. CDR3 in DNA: TGTGCCAGCAGTACCCACCCCACGTCGGCTTTCTTT. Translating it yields CASSTHPTSAFF.

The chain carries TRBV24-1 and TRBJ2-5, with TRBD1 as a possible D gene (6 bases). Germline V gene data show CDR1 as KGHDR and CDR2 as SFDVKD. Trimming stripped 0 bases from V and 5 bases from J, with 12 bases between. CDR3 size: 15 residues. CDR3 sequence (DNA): TGTGCCACCAGTGATTTGCAGGGGTTGGGTGAGACCCAGTACTTC. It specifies CATSDLQGLGETQYF.

The CDR3 spells CASSLGRGPRNTQYF. DNA of the CDR3: TGTGCCAGCAGCTTGGGGCGGGGGCCGCGCAATACGCAGTATTTT. The chain joins TRBV7-2 to TRBJ2-3, with TRBD2 as a possible D gene (7 bases). Trimming left V 3 bases short and J 7 bases short, with 17 bases between. This CDR3 has 15 residues. The V gene's germline CDR1 is SGHTA and CDR2 FQGNSA. Drawing the rest from reference TRBV7-2 and TRBJ2-3, the complete variable domain is GAGVSQSPSNKVTEKGKDVELRCDPISGHTALYWYRQSLGQGLEFLIYFQGNSAPDKSGLPSDRFSAERTGGSVSTLTIQRTQQEDSAVYLCASSLGRGPRNTQYFGPGTRLTVL.

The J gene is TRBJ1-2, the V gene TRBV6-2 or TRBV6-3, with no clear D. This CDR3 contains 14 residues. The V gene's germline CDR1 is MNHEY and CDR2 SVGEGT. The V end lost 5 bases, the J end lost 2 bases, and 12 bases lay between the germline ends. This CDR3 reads CASSPVQPNYGYTF. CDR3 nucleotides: TGTGCCAGCAGTCCCGTACAGCCCAACTATGGCTACACCTTC.

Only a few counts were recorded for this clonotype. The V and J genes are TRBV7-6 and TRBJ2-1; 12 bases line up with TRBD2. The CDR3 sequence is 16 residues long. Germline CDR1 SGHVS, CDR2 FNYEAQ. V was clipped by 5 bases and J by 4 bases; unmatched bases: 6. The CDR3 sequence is CASSRQTSGGYNEQFF. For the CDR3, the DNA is TGTGCCAGCAGCCGCCAGACTAGCGGGGGTTACAATGAGCAGTTCTTC.

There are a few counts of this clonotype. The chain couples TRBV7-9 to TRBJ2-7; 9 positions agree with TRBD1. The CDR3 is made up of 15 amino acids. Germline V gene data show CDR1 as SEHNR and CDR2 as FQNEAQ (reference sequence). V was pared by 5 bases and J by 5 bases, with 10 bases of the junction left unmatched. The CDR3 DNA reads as TGTGCCAGCAGCCCCCGGGACAGGGAGACCCACGAGCAGTACTTC. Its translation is CASSPRDRETHEQYF.

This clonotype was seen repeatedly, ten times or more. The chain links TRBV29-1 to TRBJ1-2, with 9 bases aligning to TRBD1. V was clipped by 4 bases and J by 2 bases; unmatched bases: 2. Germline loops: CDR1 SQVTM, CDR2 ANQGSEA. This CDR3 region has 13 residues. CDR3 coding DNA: TGCAGCGTTGGAGACAGGGGGAACTATGGCTACACCTTC. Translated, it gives CSVGDRGNYGYTF.

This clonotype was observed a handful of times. The CDR3 here is CSAVQGTLQETQYF. The CDR3 DNA follows: TGCAGTGCCGTCCAGGGGACCTTACAAGAGACCCAGTACTTC. The rearrangement joins TRBV20-1 to TRBJ2-5; perhaps TRBD1 as D (6 bases). This CDR3 is 14 amino acids long. Trimming took off 6 bases at V and 2 bases at J, with 16 bases between the two ends. In germline, CDR1 is DFQATT, CDR2 SNEGSKA (reference sequence).

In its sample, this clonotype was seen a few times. CDR3 DNA: TGCAGTGCTAACCCCGTCCACAGGGGTTGGGGCCAAGAGACCCAGTACTTC. It specifies CSANPVHRGWGQETQYF. The chain recombines TRBV20-1 with TRBJ2-5, with 7 bases matching TRBD1. After removal of 4 bases from V and 1 base from J, the junction contained 15 bases not matched to a gene. Per germline, CDR1 DFQATT and CDR2 SNEGSKA (reference sequence). The CDR3 totals 17 residues.

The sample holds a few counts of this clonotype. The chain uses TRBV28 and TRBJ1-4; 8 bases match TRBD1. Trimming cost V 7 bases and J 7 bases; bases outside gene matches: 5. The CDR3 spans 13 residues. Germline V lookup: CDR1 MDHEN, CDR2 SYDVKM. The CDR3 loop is CASNRGLGEKLFF. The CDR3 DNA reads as TGTGCCAGCAACAGGGGGTTAGGTGAAAAACTGTTTTTT.

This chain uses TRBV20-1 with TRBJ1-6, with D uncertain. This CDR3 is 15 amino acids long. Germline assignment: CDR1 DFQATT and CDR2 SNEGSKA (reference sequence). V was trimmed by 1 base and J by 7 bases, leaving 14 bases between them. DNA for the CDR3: TGCAGTGCTAGAGCAGCCTCCCGCCTGAATTCACCCCTCCACTTT. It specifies CSARAASRLNSPLHF.

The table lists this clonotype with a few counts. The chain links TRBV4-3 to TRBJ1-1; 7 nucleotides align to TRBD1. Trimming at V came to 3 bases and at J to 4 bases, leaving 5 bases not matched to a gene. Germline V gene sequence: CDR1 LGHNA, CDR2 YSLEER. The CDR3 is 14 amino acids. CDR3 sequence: CASSQEAGGTEAFF. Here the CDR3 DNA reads TGCGCCAGCAGCCAGGAAGCAGGGGGCACTGAAGCTTTCTTT.

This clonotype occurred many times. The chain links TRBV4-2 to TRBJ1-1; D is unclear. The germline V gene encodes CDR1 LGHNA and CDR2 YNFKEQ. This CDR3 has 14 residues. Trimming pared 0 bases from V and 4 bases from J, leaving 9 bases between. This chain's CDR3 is CASSQDRRFTEAFF. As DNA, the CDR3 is TGTGCCAGCAGCCAAGATCGGCGGTTCACTGAAGCTTTCTTT.

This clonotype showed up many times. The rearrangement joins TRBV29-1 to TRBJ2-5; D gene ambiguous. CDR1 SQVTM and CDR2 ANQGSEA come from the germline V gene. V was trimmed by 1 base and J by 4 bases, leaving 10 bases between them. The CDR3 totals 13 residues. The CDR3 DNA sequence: TGCAGCGTTGAAGTTCGCAGGTCAGAGACCCAGTACTTC. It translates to CSVEVRRSETQYF.

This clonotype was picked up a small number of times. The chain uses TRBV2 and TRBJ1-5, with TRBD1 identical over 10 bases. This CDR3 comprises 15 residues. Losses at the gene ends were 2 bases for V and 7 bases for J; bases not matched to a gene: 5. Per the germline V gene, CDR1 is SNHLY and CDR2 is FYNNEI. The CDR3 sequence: CASSERTGGGQPQHF. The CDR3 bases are TGTGCCAGCAGTGAAAGGACAGGGGGAGGACAGCCCCAGCATTTT.

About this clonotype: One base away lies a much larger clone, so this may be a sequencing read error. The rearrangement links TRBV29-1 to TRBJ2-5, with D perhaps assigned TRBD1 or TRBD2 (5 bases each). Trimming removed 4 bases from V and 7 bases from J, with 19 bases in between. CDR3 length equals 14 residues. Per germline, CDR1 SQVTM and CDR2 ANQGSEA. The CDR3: CSVGPRDDPGTQYF. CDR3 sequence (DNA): TGCAGCGTTGGTCCCAGGGACGACCCGGGGACCCAGTACTTC.

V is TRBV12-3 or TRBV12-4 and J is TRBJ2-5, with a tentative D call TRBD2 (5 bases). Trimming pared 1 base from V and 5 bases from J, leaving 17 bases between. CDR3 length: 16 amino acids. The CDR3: CASSLGRRVLWETQYF. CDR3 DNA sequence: TGTGCCAGCAGTTTAGGCAGGCGGGTGCTTTGGGAGACCCAGTACTTC.

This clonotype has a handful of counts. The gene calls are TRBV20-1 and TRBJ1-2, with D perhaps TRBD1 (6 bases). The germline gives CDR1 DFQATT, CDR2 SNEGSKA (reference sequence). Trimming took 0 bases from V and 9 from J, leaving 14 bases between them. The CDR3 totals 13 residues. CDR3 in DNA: TGCAGTGCTAGAGAACTTTCGGACAGAAGCTACACCTTC. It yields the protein CSARELSDRSYTF.

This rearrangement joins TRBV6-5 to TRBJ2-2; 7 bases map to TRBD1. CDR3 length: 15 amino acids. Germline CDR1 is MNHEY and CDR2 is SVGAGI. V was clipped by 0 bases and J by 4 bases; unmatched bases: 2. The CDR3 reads CASSYSNRGTGELFF. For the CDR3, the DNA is TGTGCCAGCAGTTACTCGAACAGGGGCACCGGGGAGCTGTTTTTT.

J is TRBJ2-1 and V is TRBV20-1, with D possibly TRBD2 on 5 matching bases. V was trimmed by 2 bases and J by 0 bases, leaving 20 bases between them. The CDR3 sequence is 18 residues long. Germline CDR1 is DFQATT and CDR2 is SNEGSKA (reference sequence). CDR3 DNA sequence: TGCAGTGCTAGAAGGTCCCGAGGGCCTATAAGCTCCTACAATGAGCAGTTCTTC. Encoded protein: CSARRSRGPISSYNEQFF.

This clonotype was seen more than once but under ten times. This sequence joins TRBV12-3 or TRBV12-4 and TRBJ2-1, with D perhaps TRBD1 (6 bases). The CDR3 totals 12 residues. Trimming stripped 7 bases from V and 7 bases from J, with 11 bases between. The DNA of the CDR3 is TGTGCCAGCACCATCAGGGGAAATGAGCAGTTCTTC. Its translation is CASTIRGNEQFF.

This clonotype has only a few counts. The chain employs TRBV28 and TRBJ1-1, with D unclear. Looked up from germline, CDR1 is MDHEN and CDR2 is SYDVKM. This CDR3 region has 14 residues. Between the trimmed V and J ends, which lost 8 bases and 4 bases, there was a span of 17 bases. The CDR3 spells CASGTRTSGTEAFF. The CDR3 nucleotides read TGTGCCAGCGGAACCCGGACGAGCGGCACTGAAGCTTTCTTT.

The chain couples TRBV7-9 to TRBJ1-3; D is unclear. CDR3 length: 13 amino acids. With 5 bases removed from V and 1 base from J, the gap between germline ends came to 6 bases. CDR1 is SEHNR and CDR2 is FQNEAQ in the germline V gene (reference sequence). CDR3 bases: TGTGCCAGCAGCGTCATTTCTGGAAACACCATATATTTT. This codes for CASSVISGNTIYF.

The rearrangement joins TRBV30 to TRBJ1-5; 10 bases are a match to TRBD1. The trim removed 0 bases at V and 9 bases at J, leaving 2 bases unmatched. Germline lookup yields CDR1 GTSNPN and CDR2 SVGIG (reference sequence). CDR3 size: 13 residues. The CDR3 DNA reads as TGTGCCTGGAGTGTAGGACAGGGGGTGCCCCAGCATTTT. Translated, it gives CAWSVGQGVPQHF.

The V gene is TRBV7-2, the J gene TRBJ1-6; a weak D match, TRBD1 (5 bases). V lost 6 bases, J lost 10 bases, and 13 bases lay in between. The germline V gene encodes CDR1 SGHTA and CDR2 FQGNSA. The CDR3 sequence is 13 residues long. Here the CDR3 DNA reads TGTGCCAGCAGTCCAGGGTGGGACTCACCCCTCCACTTT. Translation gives CASSPGWDSPLHF.

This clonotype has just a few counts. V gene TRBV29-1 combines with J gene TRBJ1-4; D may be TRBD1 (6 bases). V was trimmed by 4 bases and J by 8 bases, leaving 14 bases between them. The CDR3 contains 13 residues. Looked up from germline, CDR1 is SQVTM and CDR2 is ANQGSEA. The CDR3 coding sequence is TGCAGCGTTGCTCGACAGGTTGGCGAAAAACTGTTTTTT. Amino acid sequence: CSVARQVGEKLFF.

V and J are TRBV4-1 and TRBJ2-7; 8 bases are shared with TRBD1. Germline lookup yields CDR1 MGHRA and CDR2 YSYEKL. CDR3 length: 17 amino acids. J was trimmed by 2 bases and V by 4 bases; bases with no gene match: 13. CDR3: CASSPSAQGAIAYEQYF. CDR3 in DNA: TGCGCCAGCAGCCCGTCCGCGCAGGGGGCTATCGCCTACGAGCAGTACTTC.